The T cell receptor (beta chain) under discussion was sequenced for a study of blood T cells in healthy people across ages. V lost 7 bases, J lost 5 bases, and 11 bases stayed unmatched. The CDR3 is 15 residues long. This clonotype was observed at least ten times. A second PCR of 7 to 11 cycles used a sample-barcoded 5' primer and a J-beta primer mix. A 12-random-nucleotide template-switch adaptor tagged each cDNA molecule. One entry per CDR3 protein results from TCRdb running MiXCR on the 5' RACE reads. The sample consists of 1 million to 1.2 million distinct CDR3 sequences, approximately 38% of them appearing once. Approximately 9.6 milliliters of peripheral blood were drawn from each donor into EDTA-treated tubes. Per individual sample, total RNA of at least 6 micrograms was extracted.

The chain is built from TRBV12-3 or TRBV12-4 and TRBJ1-2; the match to TRBD1 covers 9 bases. Source material: blood. The receptor was isolated from a man younger than 30 in good health. The CDR3 spells CASTLRDRAVYGYTF. The CDR3 bases are TGTGCCAGCACCCTCCGGGACAGGGCTGTTTATGGCTACACCTTC.